This entry lists 16 T cell receptor beta chains sequenced from one sample in a study of human T cells and chemical hapten exposure. TCRdb processed the RACE reads anew with MiXCR; each CDR3 protein has one entry. This sample has 80,000 to 100,000 distinct CDR3 sequences, with more than 9% found just once. The time point: patch test 2, 6 weeks after DPC sensitization. Sample treatment: therapeutic diphenylcyclopropenone sensitization with weekly scalp DPC. Sample: whole blood, taken in connection with sensitization to the hapten diphenylcyclopropenone (DPC). Receptors originate from a woman aged 45-60 years with alopecia areata. Some clones in this sample may be carry-over from other donors' samples.

This clonotype turned up a few times. This chain uses TRBV20-1 with TRBJ2-1, with 11 nucleotides matching TRBD2. Germline V gives CDR1 DFQATT, CDR2 SNEGSKA (reference sequence). J was trimmed by 7 bases and V by 3 bases; bases with no gene match: 8. The CDR3 sequence is 15 residues long. The CDR3 region is CSARELAGDRNEQFF. CDR3 nucleotides: TGCAGTGCTAGGGAACTAGCGGGAGATAGGAATGAGCAGTTCTTC.

The chain couples TRBV6-5 to TRBJ2-3; 10 bases are a match to TRBD2. The CDR3 extends over 18 amino acids. CDR1 is MNHEY, CDR2 SVGAGI, per germline. Trimming took 1 base from V and 5 from J; bases not matched to a gene: 12. The CDR3 is CASSYYPPGTSARDTQYF. In DNA, the CDR3 is TGTGCCAGCAGTTACTACCCACCCGGGACTAGCGCCAGAGATACGCAGTATTTT.

This clonotype was observed at least ten times. The V gene is TRBV20-1, the J gene TRBJ1-6; 9 positions agree with TRBD1. Germline trimming cut 6 bases from V and 12 bases from J; bases unmatched to any gene: 6. The CDR3 runs 12 residues. Germline V gene lookup returns CDR1 DFQATT and CDR2 SNEGSKA (reference sequence). CDR3 region: CSALGQGRPLHF. For the CDR3, the DNA is TGCAGTGCACTCGGACAGGGGAGACCCCTCCACTTT.

Concerning this clonotype itself: Its ends do not fully match the called genes, so a read error is possible. The CDR3 reads CASSLADTNSYEQYF. CDR3 nucleotides: TGTGCCAGCAGCCTAGCCGACACCAACTCCTACGAGCAGTACTTC. The chain employs TRBV7-9 and TRBJ2-7, with D perhaps matching TRBD2 (5 bases). The CDR3 loop spans 15 amino acids. Germline V gene lookup returns CDR1 SEHNR and CDR2 FQNEAQ (reference sequence).

This clonotype was counted only a few times. The chain carries TRBV4-1 and TRBJ1-2; D remains ambiguous. CDR3 length: 14 residues. CDR1 is MGHRA, CDR2 YSYEKL, per germline. V lost 3 bases to trimming and J lost 0 bases, with 8 bases between them. CDR3 in DNA: TGCGCCAGCAGCCAGTACGCCGCTAACTATGGCTACACCTTC. Translation gives CASSQYAANYGYTF.

This clonotype has at least ten counts. The chain links TRBV20-1 to TRBJ2-1; 11 bases map to TRBD2. Germline V gives CDR1 DFQATT, CDR2 SNEGSKA (reference sequence). The CDR3 contains 13 residues. J lost 8 bases, V lost 5 bases, and 5 bases had no gene match. Written as DNA, the CDR3 is TGCAGTGCTGAACTAGCGGGAGCCCATGAGCAGTTCTTC. Encoded protein: CSAELAGAHEQFF.

This chain connects TRBV15 to TRBJ2-2; D is undetermined. The CDR3 is 12 residues long. The germline V gene has CDR1 LNHNV and CDR2 YYDKDF (reference sequence). V was clipped by 5 bases and J by 7 bases, with 8 bases between them. The CDR3, as DNA: TGTGCCACCAGCCCACAGAACGGGGAGCTGTTTTTT. This sequence encodes CATSPQNGELFF.

This clonotype was counted a few times. The chain joins TRBV9 to TRBJ2-7; 7 bases fit TRBD1. The CDR3 spans 15 residues. V lost 4 bases, J lost 3 bases, and 10 bases stayed unmatched. Per the germline V gene, CDR1 is SGDLS and CDR2 is YYNGEE. In DNA, the CDR3 is TGTGCCAGCAGCAAGACCACGGGGACAGTCTACGAGCAGTACTTC. Protein: CASSKTTGTVYEQYF.

A few counts support this clonotype. The chain is built from TRBV7-2 and TRBJ2-7; TRBD2 might be the D (6 bases). From germline, CDR1 is SGHTA and CDR2 FQGNSA. This CDR3 has 15 amino acids. Trimming left V 3 bases short and J 1 base short, with 13 bases between. The CDR3 bases are TGTGCCAGCAGCTTTTGGGGTAGCGGTTCCTACGAGCAGTACTTC. Protein product: CASSFWGSGSYEQYF.

This clonotype showed up many times. The chain couples TRBV6-1 to TRBJ2-3; D perhaps matches TRBD1 (6 bases). The CDR3 sequence is 13 residues long. The V end lost 0 bases, the J end lost 12 bases, and 13 bases lay between the germline ends. Per the germline V gene, CDR1 is MNHNS and CDR2 is SASEGT. The CDR3 DNA reads TGTGCCAGCAGTGAAGCGGGACACCGAATCCAGTATTTT. Encoded protein: CASSEAGHRIQYF.

This clonotype was detected many times. V gene TRBV27 combines with J gene TRBJ1-1, with a weak D call TRBD1 (6 bases). This CDR3 is built from 15 residues. Per the germline V gene, CDR1 is MNHEY and CDR2 is SMNVEV (reference sequence). V shed 5 bases and J shed 1 base, with 14 bases lying between them. The CDR3 loop reads CASSKRGLRNTEAFF. The DNA for the CDR3 is TGTGCCAGCAGTAAGCGGGGGCTTCGGAACACTGAAGCTTTCTTT.

This clonotype was recorded at least ten times. This chain links TRBV28 with TRBJ1-4; D is perhaps TRBD1 (6 bases). CDR1 is MDHEN and CDR2 is SYDVKM in the germline V gene. Trimming cost V 6 bases and J 13 bases, with 15 bases left between them. There are 12 residues in the CDR3. CDR3 sequence (DNA): TGTGCCAGCAGCCAGACAGGTTGGGGACTGTTTTTT. It is translated as CASSQTGWGLFF.

This clonotype was observed many times. The V gene is TRBV28, the J gene TRBJ2-7; TRBD1 agrees at 7 bases. The CDR3 consists of 14 residues. Germline V gene sequence: CDR1 MDHEN, CDR2 SYDVKM. V shed 4 bases and J 6 bases; nucleotides not matched to a gene: 9. CDR3 in DNA: TGTGCCAGCAGTTCCGGACTCGGGGACAGCGAGCAGTACTTC. Translated, it gives CASSSGLGDSEQYF.

This chain links TRBV2 with TRBJ1-5; weak D call: TRBD1 (6 bases). Germline CDR1 and CDR2: SNHLY and FYNNEI. Trimming removed 7 bases from V and 5 bases from J, with 24 bases in between. This CDR3 spans 17 amino acids. The CDR3 bases are TGTGCCAGCATTGGAGGTAGCCACAGGGCACTCCATCAGCCCCAGCATTTT. Translation gives CASIGGSHRALHQPQHF.

There are a few counts of this clonotype. The V gene is TRBV6-2 or TRBV6-3, the J gene TRBJ2-7; no reliable D call. The germline V gene has CDR1 MNHEY and CDR2 SVGEGT. Deletions cut 4 bases from V and 2 bases from J, with 12 bases between. The CDR3 spans 14 residues. DNA for the CDR3: TGTGCCAGCAGTTGGGTAGTAGACACCTACGAGCAGTACTTC. Translation gives CASSWVVDTYEQYF.

This clonotype was detected ten times or more. This chain connects TRBV30 to TRBJ1-2, with D unresolved. Looked up from germline, CDR1 is GTSNPN and CDR2 is SVGIG (reference sequence). The CDR3 has 14 amino acids. The germline V and J ends were trimmed by 3 bases and 8 bases, with 19 bases remaining between them. The CDR3 coding sequence is TGTGCCTGGAGGAGGGCCTCAAGCTCGGGAGGCTACACCTTC. Its translation: CAWRRASSSGGYTF.